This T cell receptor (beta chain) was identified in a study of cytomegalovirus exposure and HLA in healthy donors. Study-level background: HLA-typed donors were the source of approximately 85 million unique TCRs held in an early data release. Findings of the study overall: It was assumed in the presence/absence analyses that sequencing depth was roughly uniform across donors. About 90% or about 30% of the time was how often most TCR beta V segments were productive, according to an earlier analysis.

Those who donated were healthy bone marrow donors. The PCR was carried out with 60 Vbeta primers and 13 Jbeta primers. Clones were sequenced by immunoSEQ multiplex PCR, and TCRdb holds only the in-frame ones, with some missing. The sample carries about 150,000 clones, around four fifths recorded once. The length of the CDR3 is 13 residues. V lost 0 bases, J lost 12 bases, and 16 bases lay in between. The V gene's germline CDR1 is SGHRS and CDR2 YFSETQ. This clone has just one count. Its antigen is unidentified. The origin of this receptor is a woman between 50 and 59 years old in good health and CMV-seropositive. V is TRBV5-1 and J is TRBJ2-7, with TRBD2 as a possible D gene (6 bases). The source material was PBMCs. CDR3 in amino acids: CASSLVGGEGWYF. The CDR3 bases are TGCGCCAGCAGCTTGGTGGGGGGTGAAGGTTGGTACTTC.